The source of this T cell receptor (beta chain) is a study of blood T cell repertoires in COVID-19. Study overall: The samples span acute and convalescent COVID-19 from the United States, Italy and Spain.

The V and J ends lost 4 bases and 0 bases, in that order; junction bases with no gene match: 2. Germline CDR1 reads SGHTA; CDR2 reads FQGNSA. The CDR3 length is 15 residues. Assay used: immunoSEQ multiplex PCR; TCRdb lists only in-frame clones, some missing. There are 300,000 to 400,000 clones in the sample; approximately 88% occur only once, and roughly 9.9% lies in the top ten. The chain is built from TRBV7-2 and TRBJ1-3; 8 nucleotides align to TRBD1. This clonotype originated in a man aged 30-40 years with COVID-19, enrolled during active disease. The sample consisted of peripheral blood. The CDR3, as DNA: TGTGCCAGCAGCTCCGGACAGGGCTCTGGAAACACCATATATTTT. As protein: CASSSGQGSGNTIYF.